This T cell receptor beta chain was profiled in a study of T cells in Graves' hyperthyroidism and ophthalmopathy. Study summary: Pretreatment peripheral blood was obtained at initial diagnosis.

Study-level points and caveats: Progression to ophthalmopathy was predicted a median of 6.5 months early.

TCR beta CDR3 sequences were amplified from RNA transcripts. Primed by the HTBI set, a first-round RT-PCR was run on the TCR CDR3. Each CDR3 protein gets one entry after TCRdb re-called the multiplex PCR reads with MiXCR. In the table there are some 720,000 distinct CDR3 sequences, around 15% of which are singletons. Remarks on this clonotype: Its matching antigen is unknown.

On the basis of clinical symptoms, serum thyroxine and TRAb, thyroid ultrasound and orbital computed tomography, diagnoses were made. The TCR originated in a man aged 18 to 29 with Graves' hyperthyroidism. Sequencing was performed on blood.

The CDR3: CASSPGTAPYGYTF. CDR3 in DNA: TGTGCCAGCTCACCAGGGACAGCGCCCTATGGCTACACCTTC. The chain joins TRBV18 to TRBJ1-2, with TRBD1 matching 7 bases. The CDR3 sequence is 14 residues long. The V gene end was trimmed by 2 bases and the J gene end by 4 bases; junction bases not matched to a gene: 4. Germline V gene lookup returns CDR1 KGHSH and CDR2 LQKENI.